This T cell receptor beta chain was retrieved from a study of blood T cell repertoires in COVID-19. Study information: Samples representing acute and convalescent COVID-19 were sourced from the United States, Italy and Spain. Sample material is recorded as cDNA or gDNA derived from T cells, B-cell-depleted T cells, or PBMCs.

Participants' reported clinical history set cohort assignment. Per the germline V gene, CDR1 is KGHSH and CDR2 is LQKENI. The CDR3 is 16 amino acids. The J segment lost 7 bases and the V segment lost 3 bases, leaving 6 bases of the junction unmatched. Generated by immunoSEQ multiplex PCR, the TCRdb table keeps only in-frame clones and is missing some. The sample has approximately 320,000 clones, about 87% seen once. The sequence came from a woman between 18 and 29 years old who had recovered from COVID-19. V usage is TRBV18 and J usage is TRBJ2-2; 12 nucleotides agree with TRBD1. Specimen: PBMCs or T cells enriched from blood (not recorded which). The CDR3 spells CASSPRGQGAGGELFF. The CDR3 DNA reads TGTGCCAGCTCACCTCGGGGACAGGGGGCCGGCGGGGAGCTGTTTTTT.